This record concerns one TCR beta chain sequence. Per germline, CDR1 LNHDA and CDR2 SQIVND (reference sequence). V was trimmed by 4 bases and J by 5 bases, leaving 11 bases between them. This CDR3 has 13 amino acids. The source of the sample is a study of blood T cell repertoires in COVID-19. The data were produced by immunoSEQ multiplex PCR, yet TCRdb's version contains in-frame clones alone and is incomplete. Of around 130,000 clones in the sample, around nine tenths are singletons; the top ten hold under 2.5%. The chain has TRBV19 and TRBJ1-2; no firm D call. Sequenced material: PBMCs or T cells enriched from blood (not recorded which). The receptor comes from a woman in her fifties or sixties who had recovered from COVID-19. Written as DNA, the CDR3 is TGTGCCAGTAGTAGCCCGTACTTGTATGGCTACACCTTC. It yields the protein CASSSPYLYGYTF.